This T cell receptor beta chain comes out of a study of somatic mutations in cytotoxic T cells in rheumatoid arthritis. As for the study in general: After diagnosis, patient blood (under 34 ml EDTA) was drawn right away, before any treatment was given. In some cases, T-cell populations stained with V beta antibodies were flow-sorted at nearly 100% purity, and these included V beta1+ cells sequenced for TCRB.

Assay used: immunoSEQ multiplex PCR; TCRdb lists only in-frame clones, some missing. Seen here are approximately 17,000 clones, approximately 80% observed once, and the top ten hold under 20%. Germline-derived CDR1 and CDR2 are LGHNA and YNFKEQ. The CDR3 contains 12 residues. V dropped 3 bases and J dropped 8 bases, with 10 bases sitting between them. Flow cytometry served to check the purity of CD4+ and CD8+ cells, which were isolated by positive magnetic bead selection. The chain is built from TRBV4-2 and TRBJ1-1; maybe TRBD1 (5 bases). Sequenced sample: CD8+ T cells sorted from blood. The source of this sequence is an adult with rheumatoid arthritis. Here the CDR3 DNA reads TGTGCCAGCAGCCAGGGGGTAGGGGAAGCTTTCTTT. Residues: CASSQGVGEAFF.